This section outlines one T cell receptor beta chain sequence together with its context. This specimen comes from a study of blood T cell repertoires in COVID-19. As for the study in general: The samples span acute and convalescent COVID-19 from the United States, Italy and Spain. Sample material is recorded as cDNA or gDNA derived from T cells, B-cell-depleted T cells, or PBMCs.

In the study's own analysis: Reference gene primer amplification yielded estimated nucleated cell counts. The method was immunoSEQ multiplex PCR; TCRdb's version includes in-frame clones alone and lacks a portion of them. That table is the source of V, J and clone size, and D and trimming were worked out from the DNA. The data hold 200,000 or so clones, with about 85% observed a single time. Losses at the gene ends were 4 bases for V and 3 bases for J; bases not matched to a gene: 6. Germline lookup yields CDR1 SGHDT and CDR2 YYEEEE. This CDR3 has 16 residues. The chain has TRBV5-6 and TRBJ1-6, with 8 bases fitting TRBD1. This clonotype was obtained from a man between 65 and 85 years old with active or convalescent COVID-19. Specimen: peripheral blood. Here the CDR3 DNA reads TGTGCCAGCAGCCCGGGACAGGACAGCTATAATTCACCCCTCCACTTT. Encoded protein: CASSPGQDSYNSPLHF.